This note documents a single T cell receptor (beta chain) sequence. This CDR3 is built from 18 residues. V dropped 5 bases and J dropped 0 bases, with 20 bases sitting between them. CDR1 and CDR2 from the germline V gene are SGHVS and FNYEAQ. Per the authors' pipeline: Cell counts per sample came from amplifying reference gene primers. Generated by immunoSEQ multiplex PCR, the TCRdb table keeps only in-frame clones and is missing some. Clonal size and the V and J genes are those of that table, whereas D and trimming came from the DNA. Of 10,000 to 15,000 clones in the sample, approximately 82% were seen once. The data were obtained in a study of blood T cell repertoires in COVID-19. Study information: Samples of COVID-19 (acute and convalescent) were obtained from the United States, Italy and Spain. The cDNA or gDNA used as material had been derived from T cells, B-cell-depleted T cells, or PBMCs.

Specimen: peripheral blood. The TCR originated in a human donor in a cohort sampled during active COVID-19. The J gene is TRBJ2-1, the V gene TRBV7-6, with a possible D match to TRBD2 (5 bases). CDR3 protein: CASSPLALQASSYNEQFF. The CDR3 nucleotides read TGTGCCAGCAGCCCTCTAGCCCTTCAAGCAAGCTCCTACAATGAGCAGTTCTTC.